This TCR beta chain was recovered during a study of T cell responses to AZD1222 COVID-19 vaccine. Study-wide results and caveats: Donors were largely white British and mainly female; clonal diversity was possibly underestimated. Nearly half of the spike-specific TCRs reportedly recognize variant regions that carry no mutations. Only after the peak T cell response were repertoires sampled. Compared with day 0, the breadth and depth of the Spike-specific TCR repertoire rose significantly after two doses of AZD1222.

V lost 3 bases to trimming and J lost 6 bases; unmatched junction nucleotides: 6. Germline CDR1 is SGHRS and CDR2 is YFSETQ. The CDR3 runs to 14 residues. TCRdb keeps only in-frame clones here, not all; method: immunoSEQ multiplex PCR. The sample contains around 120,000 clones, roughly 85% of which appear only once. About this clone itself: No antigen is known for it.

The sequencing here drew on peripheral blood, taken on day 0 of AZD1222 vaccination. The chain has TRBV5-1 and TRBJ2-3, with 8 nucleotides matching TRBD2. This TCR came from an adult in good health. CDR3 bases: TGCGCCAGCAGCTGGAGCGGGAGTTGGGATACGCAGTATTTT. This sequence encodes CASSWSGSWDTQYF.